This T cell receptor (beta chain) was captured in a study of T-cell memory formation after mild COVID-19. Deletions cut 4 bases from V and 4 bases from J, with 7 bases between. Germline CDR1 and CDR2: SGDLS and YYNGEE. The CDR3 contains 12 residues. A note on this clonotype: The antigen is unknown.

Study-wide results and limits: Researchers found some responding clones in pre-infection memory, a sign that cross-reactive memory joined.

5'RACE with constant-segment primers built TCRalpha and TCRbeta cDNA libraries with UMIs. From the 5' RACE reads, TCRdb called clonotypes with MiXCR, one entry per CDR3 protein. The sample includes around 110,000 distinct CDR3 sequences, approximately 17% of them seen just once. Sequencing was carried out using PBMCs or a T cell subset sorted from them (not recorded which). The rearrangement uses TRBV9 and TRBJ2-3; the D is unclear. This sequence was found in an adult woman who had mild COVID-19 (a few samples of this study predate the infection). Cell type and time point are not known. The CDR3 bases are TGTGCCAGCAGCCTTCATCCAGATACGCAGTATTTT. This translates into CASSLHPDTQYF.